One sample yielded the 2 T cell receptor beta chains listed below, sequenced in a study of T-cell memory formation after mild COVID-19. One entry per CDR3 protein, called by TCRdb with MiXCR from the 5' RACE reads. Of 35,000 to 45,000 distinct CDR3 sequences listed, approximately 7% were seen once; the top ten hold approximately 1.5%. The specimen sequenced was PBMCs or a T cell subset sorted from them (not recorded which). Source of these receptors: a young man who had mild COVID-19 (a few samples of this study predate the infection). Cell type and time point are not known.

The CDR3 is CASSFYRFGLGDEQYF. The CDR3, as DNA: TGTGCCAGCAGTTTCTACAGGTTTGGGCTCGGGGACGAGCAGTACTTC. The V call is TRBV12-3 or TRBV12-4, the J call TRBJ2-7; D is perhaps TRBD1 or TRBD2 (5 bases each). The CDR3 length is 16 residues. V lost 3 bases, J lost 5 bases, and 20 bases lay in between.

The chain joins TRBV7-2 to TRBJ2-5; the D gene is possibly TRBD1 (6 bases). Between the trimmed V and J ends, which lost 1 base and 3 bases, there was a span of 12 bases. CDR1 and CDR2 (germline): SGHTA, FQGNSA. This CDR3 contains 15 residues. The CDR3 nucleotides read TGTGCCAGCAGCTTAGACAGACAGGCCAAAGAGACCCAGTACTTC. This translates into CASSLDRQAKETQYF.